These 31 T cell receptor beta chains share one sample of origin, sequenced in a study of blood T cells in healthy people across ages. With a J-beta primer mix and a sample-barcoded 5' primer, a second PCR ran roughly 6 to 11 cycles. TCRdb independently ran MiXCR on the 5' RACE reads; one entry per CDR3 protein. The data contain 780,000 or so distinct CDR3 sequences, 56% of them singletons. The sample consisted of blood. The receptors originated from a man aged 35 to 55 in good health.

This clonotype was seen many times. The CDR3 spells CASSQGGRAKTQYF. In nucleotides, the CDR3 is TGTGCCAGCAGCCAAGGTGGCAGGGCGAAGACCCAGTACTTC. V gene TRBV14 combines with J gene TRBJ2-5, with a weak D call TRBD1 (5 bases). V was pared by 1 base and J by 6 bases, with 12 bases between. CDR1 SGHDN and CDR2 FVKESK come from the germline V gene. CDR3 length equals 14 residues. The complete variable domain, with remaining parts taken from reference TRBV14 and TRBJ2-5, reads EAGVTQFPSHSVIEKGQTVTLRCDPISGHDNLYWYRRVMGKEIKFLLHFVKESKQDESGMPNNRFLAERTGGTYSTLKVQPAELEDSGVYFCASSQGGRAKTQYFGPGTRLLVL.

V is TRBV7-3 and J is TRBJ1-2, with 8 bases lining up with TRBD1. There are 15 residues in the CDR3. Unmatched junction bases numbered 9, after V lost 5 bases and J lost 4 bases. Germline-derived CDR1 and CDR2 are SGHTA and FQGTGA. The chain's CDR3 is CASSPQGAGSYGYTF. For the CDR3, the DNA is TGTGCCAGCAGCCCCCAGGGGGCGGGTAGCTATGGCTACACCTTC. The whole variable domain, filled in from reference TRBV7-3 and TRBJ1-2, reads GAGVSQTPSNKVTEKGKYVELRCDPISGHTALYWYRQSLGQGPEFLIYFQGTGAADDSGLPNDRFFAVRPEGSVSTLKIQRTERGDSAVYLCASSPQGAGSYGYTFGSGTRLTVV.

As DNA, the CDR3 is TGTGCCAGCACCCAGTCTGGGACGGCCCTTGATGGCTACACCTTC. Amino acids: CASTQSGTALDGYTF. This chain joins TRBV6-2 or TRBV6-3 and TRBJ1-2; possibly TRBD1 for D (5 bases). V gave up 7 bases and J gave up 6 bases, with 21 bases separating them. Germline V gene sequence: CDR1 MNHEY, CDR2 SVGEGT. The CDR3 runs to 15 residues.

This chain joins TRBV4-3 and TRBJ2-3; D possibly corresponds to TRBD2 (5 bases). Trimming cost V 1 base and J 2 bases, with 10 bases left between them. CDR3 length equals 15 residues. Germline CDR1 and CDR2: LGHNA and YSLEER. The CDR3 loop reads CASSQGGEYTDTQYF. For the CDR3, the DNA is TGCGCCAGCAGCCAAGGGGGAGAGTACACAGATACGCAGTATTTT.

The chain uses TRBV7-2 and TRBJ1-2; 8 bases fit TRBD1. The CDR3 totals 14 residues. Germline CDR1 is SGHTA and CDR2 is FQGNSA. V dropped 2 bases and J dropped 7; count of bases not matched to a gene: 6. CDR3 residues: CASSLQGASGGYTF. As DNA, the CDR3 is TGTGCCAGCAGCTTACAGGGGGCGAGCGGTGGCTACACCTTC.

The chain joins TRBV28 to TRBJ2-1; 9 nucleotides align to TRBD2. The CDR3 covers 12 residues. V shed 4 bases, J shed 15 bases, and the junction held 7 bases outside the gene matches. Germline V gene data show CDR1 as MDHEN and CDR2 as SYDVKM. The CDR3 DNA follows: TGTGCCAGCAGTTATGGCGGGGGGGCGGGGTTCTTC. It codes for CASSYGGGAGFF.

CDR3 loop: CASSEHSNYGYTF. DNA of the CDR3: TGTGCCAGCAGTGAACACAGCAACTATGGCTACACCTTC. V and J are TRBV6-1 and TRBJ1-2; no firm D call. CDR1 is MNHNS and CDR2 is SASEGT in the germline V gene. This CDR3 contains 13 residues. With 2 bases removed from V and 2 bases from J, the gap between germline ends came to 6 bases.

This chain connects TRBV6-1 to TRBJ2-1; D is possibly TRBD2 (7 bases). Germline CDR1 reads MNHNS; CDR2 reads SASEGT. The V end lost 4 bases, the J end lost 8 bases, and 15 bases lay between the germline ends. This CDR3 is built from 14 residues. CDR3 sequence reads: CASSGKAGAHEQFF. Written as DNA, the CDR3 is TGTGCCAGCAGTGGGAAGGCGGGGGCCCATGAGCAGTTCTTC.

The V gene is TRBV4-3, the J gene TRBJ1-4; 8 positions agree with TRBD1. The CDR3 spans 15 residues. Germline V gene lookup returns CDR1 LGHNA and CDR2 YSLEER. Trimming at V came to 5 bases and at J to 6 bases, leaving 8 bases not matched to a gene. CDR3 nucleotide sequence: TGCGCCAGCAGCGAGACAGGGGAATTATATGAAAAACTGTTTTTT. Amino acids: CASSETGELYEKLFF.

The chain uses TRBV5-1 and TRBJ2-1; 10 bases fit TRBD1. Germline loops: CDR1 SGHRS, CDR2 YFSETQ. This CDR3 has 14 amino acids. V gave up 0 bases and J gave up 8 bases; unmatched junction bases: 2. The CDR3 DNA follows: TGCGCCAGCAGCTTGGGGGACAGGGGCGATGAGCAGTTCTTC. This sequence encodes CASSLGDRGDEQFF.

This clonotype was seen repeatedly, ten times or more. This chain's CDR3 is CASSAFGRGGVETQYF. CDR3 in DNA: TGTGCCAGCAGCGCATTTGGGCGGGGGGGCGTTGAGACCCAGTACTTC. V usage is TRBV7-2 and J usage is TRBJ2-5; 9 positions match TRBD2. CDR1 SGHTA and CDR2 FQGNSA come from the germline V gene. Trimming removed 5 bases from V and 5 bases from J; junction bases left unmatched: 12. This CDR3 is built from 16 residues.

As concerns this clonotype: This clone may be a read error of a much larger clone one base away. The chain joins TRBV28 to TRBJ1-2; a possible D gene is TRBD1 (6 bases). Trimming shortened V by 1 base and J by 7 bases, and 13 bases separated the two germline ends. This CDR3 has 14 amino acids. CDR1 is MDHEN and CDR2 is SYDVKM in the germline V gene. CDR3 protein: CASSLLGARCGYTF. The CDR3, as DNA: TGTGCCAGCAGTTTATTGGGGGCAAGATGTGGCTACACCTTC.

This clonotype was seen a handful of times. This chain links TRBV10-3 with TRBJ2-1, with a tentative D call TRBD1 (6 bases). V dropped 7 bases and J dropped 0 bases, with 7 bases sitting between them. Per the germline V gene, CDR1 is ENHRY and CDR2 is SYGVKD. The CDR3 loop spans 13 amino acids. CDR3 loop: CAIMDSSYNEQFF. DNA for the CDR3: TGTGCCATCATGGACAGCTCCTACAATGAGCAGTTCTTC.

The chain recombines TRBV27 with TRBJ1-5; D call uncertain. The length of the CDR3 is 16 residues. Looked up from germline, CDR1 is MNHEY and CDR2 is SMNVEV (reference sequence). The V gene lost 6 bases and the J gene lost 0 bases, with 15 bases spanning the gap. CDR3 amino acids: CASRRGGQSSNQPQHF. The CDR3 DNA is TGTGCCAGCAGAAGAGGCGGGCAGTCTAGCAATCAGCCCCAGCATTTT.

The chain employs TRBV5-6 and TRBJ2-1; D might be TRBD1 (5 bases). CDR3 length: 12 residues. In germline, CDR1 is SGHDT, CDR2 YYEEEE. V lost 4 bases to trimming and J lost 9 bases, with 11 bases between them. The CDR3 DNA reads as TGTGCCAGCAGCCTTGCAAGGGGTGAGCAGTTCTTC. The encoded protein is CASSLARGEQFF.

The chain recombines TRBV11-2 with TRBJ2-1; D is uncertain. V dropped 7 bases and J dropped 5 bases, with 18 bases sitting between them. Germline values: CDR1 SGHAT, CDR2 FQNNGV. This CDR3 has 15 amino acids. The CDR3 nucleotides read TGTGCCAGCAACCCGTTCGGAGTAGGGAACAATGAGCAGTTCTTC. This translates into CASNPFGVGNNEQFF.

The chain carries TRBV20-1 and TRBJ2-1; maybe TRBD2 (5 bases). Germline CDR1 reads DFQATT; CDR2 reads SNEGSKA (reference sequence). Trimming took 1 base from V and 3 from J, leaving 10 bases between them. CDR3 length equals 14 residues. The CDR3 is CSARGTLHYNEQFF. Written as DNA, the CDR3 is TGCAGTGCTAGAGGGACTCTCCACTACAATGAGCAGTTCTTC.

This clonotype was seen repeatedly, ten times or more. The CDR3, as DNA: TGTGCCAGCAGCAAAGTCGGCAGCCGCCAAGTTAGAAACAATGAGCAGTTCTTC. This codes for CASSKVGSRQVRNNEQFF. This chain links TRBV21-1 with TRBJ2-1. TRBV21-1 constitutes a pseudogene. The CDR3 contains 18 residues.

The J gene is TRBJ2-1, the V gene TRBV7-3; a possible D gene is TRBD1 (5 bases). The CDR3 loop spans 14 amino acids. Trimming shortened V by 5 bases and J by 8 bases, and 16 bases separated the two germline ends. Germline assignment: CDR1 SGHTA and CDR2 FQGTGA. The CDR3 sequence is CASSTYDRSHEQFF. CDR3 nucleotide sequence: TGTGCCAGCAGCACTTATGACAGAAGCCATGAGCAGTTCTTC.

This clonotype was counted between two and nine times. The chain employs TRBV4-3 and TRBJ2-7, with a possible D match to TRBD1 (6 bases). This CDR3 comprises 14 residues. Germline CDR1 reads LGHNA; CDR2 reads YSLEER. Trimming removed 1 base at V and 1 base at J, with 8 bases between. CDR3 sequence reads: CASSQGGQSYEQYF. The CDR3 DNA reads as TGCGCCAGCAGCCAAGGTGGACAGTCCTACGAGCAGTACTTC.

This rearrangement joins TRBV11-1 to TRBJ2-1; 7 bases agree with TRBD2. The germline gives CDR1 SGHAT, CDR2 FQDESV (reference sequence). The junction had 17 bases not matched to a gene; V was cut back by 5 bases and J by 4 bases. The CDR3 has 18 residues. Here the CDR3 DNA reads TGTGCCAGCAGCCCCCTCGCATCACTAGGCGGGGGTTACAATGAGCAGTTCTTC. This encodes CASSPLASLGGGYNEQFF.

The chain links TRBV5-5 to TRBJ2-1, with D unresolved. Trimming pared 7 bases from V and 0 bases from J, leaving 17 bases between. Germline V lookup: CDR1 SGHKS, CDR2 YYEKEE (reference sequence). CDR3 length equals 16 residues. The CDR3 region is CASSLTGHSSYNEQFF. CDR3 nucleotides: TGTGCCAGCTCCCTCACGGGCCACAGCTCCTACAATGAGCAGTTCTTC.

CDR3 residues: CASSLNGGISGANVLTF. In nucleotides, the CDR3 is TGTGCCAGCAGCTTAAACGGGGGTATCTCTGGGGCCAACGTCCTGACTTTC. The chain combines TRBV7-3 with TRBJ2-6; D might be TRBD2 (6 bases). Germline assignment: CDR1 SGHTA and CDR2 FQGTGA. The CDR3 is made up of 17 amino acids. The V end was cut by 1 base, the J end by 0 bases, with 10 bases between.

This clonotype has more than one count but fewer than ten. DNA of the CDR3: TGTGCCAGCAGCGTAGCTCCCGACTACACAGATACGCAGTATTTT. This sequence encodes CASSVAPDYTDTQYF. The chain combines TRBV9 with TRBJ2-3; D might be TRBD2 (5 bases). V lost 0 bases to trimming and J lost 2 bases, with 10 bases between them. Germline V CDR1 and CDR2: SGDLS, YYNGEE. The CDR3 spans 15 residues.

This chain connects TRBV20-1 to TRBJ1-2; D remains ambiguous. This CDR3 contains 13 residues. The V gene lost 6 bases and the J gene lost 3 bases, with 14 bases spanning the gap. Germline lookup yields CDR1 DFQATT and CDR2 SNEGSKA (reference sequence). This chain's CDR3 is CSAPDGTYYGYTF. CDR3 nucleotides: TGCAGTGCGCCAGACGGAACTTACTATGGCTACACCTTC.

The chain is built from TRBV5-1 and TRBJ2-3; D is perhaps TRBD1 or TRBD2 (6 bases each). Per the germline V gene, CDR1 is SGHRS and CDR2 is YFSETQ. The CDR3 consists of 15 residues. V lost 4 bases and J lost 4, with 16 bases in between. DNA of the CDR3: TGCGCCAGCAGCCCCGAGTCGGGGGCGGCAGATACGCAGTATTTT. Protein: CASSPESGAADTQYF.

This chain connects TRBV5-1 to TRBJ2-4; TRBD1 matches at 7 bases. This CDR3 is built from 15 residues. Germline V gene sequence: CDR1 SGHRS, CDR2 YFSETQ. Germline trimming cut 4 bases from V and 13 bases from J; bases unmatched to any gene: 17. CDR3 nucleotide sequence: TGCGCCAGCAGCCCGACAGGGACCGCATTCAATGAGCAGTACTTC. It yields the protein CASSPTGTAFNEQYF.

This clonotype was observed a handful of times. The chain employs TRBV7-2 and TRBJ2-7; D is uncertain. The germline gives CDR1 SGHTA, CDR2 FQGNSA. CDR3 length: 14 residues. V gave up 5 bases and J gave up 4 bases, with 15 bases separating them. The CDR3 reads CASSRDRATYEQYF. CDR3 coding DNA: TGTGCCAGCAGCCGTGACCGGGCCACTTACGAGCAGTACTTC.

The rearrangement uses TRBV25-1 and TRBJ2-5, with 16 positions matching TRBD2. Per germline, CDR1 MGHDK and CDR2 SYGVNS. This CDR3 comprises 14 residues. V lost 5 bases to trimming and J lost 9 bases; unmatched junction nucleotides: 3. The CDR3 DNA follows: TGTGCCAGCAGTTCCGGGACTAGCGGGGGGGCCCAGTACTTC. Protein sequence: CASSSGTSGGAQYF.

The chain links TRBV5-1 to TRBJ1-1, with D maybe TRBD1 (5 bases). CDR1 is SGHRS and CDR2 is YFSETQ in the germline V gene. The CDR3 consists of 14 residues. The V gene lost 4 bases and the J gene lost 1 base, with 11 bases spanning the gap. CDR3 coding DNA: TGCGCCAGCAGCCTCTGGCAGGGGAACACTGAAGCTTTCTTT. It codes for CASSLWQGNTEAFF.

The gene calls are TRBV4-3 and TRBJ2-5; 8 nucleotides line up with TRBD2. The CDR3 is 16 residues long. The germline gives CDR1 LGHNA, CDR2 YSLEER. V was clipped by 4 bases and J by 11 bases; unmatched bases: 18. The CDR3 protein is CASSPRTSSPSNEQYF. The CDR3 DNA follows: TGCGCCAGCAGCCCGCGGACTAGCTCGCCCTCCAATGAGCAGTACTTC.